Presented here are 24 T cell receptor beta chains from one specimen sequenced in a study of blood T cell repertoires in COVID-19. Produced via immunoSEQ multiplex PCR; TCRdb's table is partial and in-frame only. The sample holds some 200,000 clones, about 93% seen once. Specimen: peripheral blood. These receptors all come from a man between 50 and 59 years old with acute or convalescent COVID-19.

The chain joins TRBV28 to TRBJ2-2; 8 bases are shared with TRBD1. Germline lookup yields CDR1 MDHEN and CDR2 SYDVKM. This CDR3 region has 16 residues. V lost 6 bases and J lost 4; bases outside the gene matches: 10. The CDR3 protein is CASSSVDRGFTGELFF. Here the CDR3 DNA reads TGTGCCAGCAGCAGTGTTGACAGGGGATTCACCGGGGAGCTGTTTTTT.

The gene calls are TRBV4-3 and TRBJ1-2, with a weak D call TRBD1 (5 bases). The V gene lost 4 bases and the J gene lost 4 bases, with 10 bases spanning the gap. The length of the CDR3 is 13 residues. Germline assignment: CDR1 LGHNA and CDR2 YSLEER. The CDR3 bases are TGCGCCAGCAGCCCGGACATCCTCTATGGCTACACCTTC. It is translated as CASSPDILYGYTF.

This clone has more than one count but fewer than ten. The V call is TRBV27, the J call TRBJ2-2; 8 positions match TRBD1. The V gene's germline CDR1 is MNHEY and CDR2 SMNVEV (reference sequence). This CDR3 has 15 amino acids. V shed 5 bases and J 6 bases; nucleotides not matched to a gene: 8. CDR3 bases: TGTGCCAGCAGTCCCCGGGCAGGGGGCCCCGGGGAGCTGTTTTTT. This translates into CASSPRAGGPGELFF.

This chain uses TRBV19 with TRBJ2-1; 13 bases line up with TRBD2. Per the germline V gene, CDR1 is LNHDA and CDR2 is SQIVND (reference sequence). V shed 5 bases and J 8 bases; nucleotides not matched to a gene: 6. This CDR3 region has 15 residues. The chain's CDR3 is CASSRTSGRVDEQFF. CDR3 DNA sequence: TGTGCCAGTAGTCGGACTAGCGGGAGAGTGGATGAGCAGTTCTTC.

J is TRBJ1-2 and V is TRBV30, with D perhaps matching TRBD1 (6 bases). The ends were cut back, 5 bases at V and 7 bases at J, with 20 bases in the middle. This CDR3 region has 14 residues. The germline V gene has CDR1 GTSNPN and CDR2 SVGIG (reference sequence). Written as DNA, the CDR3 is TGTGCCTGGCCCGGGGCGGGGGGGGCGGTTGGCTACACCTTC. Translation gives CAWPGAGGAVGYTF. The full variable domain, its missing parts supplied by reference TRBV30 and TRBJ1-2, is SQTIHQWPATLVQPVGSPLSLECTVEGTSNPNLYWYRQAAGRGLQLLFYSVGIGQISSEVPQNLSASRPQDRQFILSSKKLLLSDSGFYLCAWPGAGGAVGYTFGSGTRLTVV.

Turning to this clone: The sample carries other DNA sequences with the same CDR3. The chain carries TRBV20-1 and TRBJ2-7; D call uncertain. This CDR3 comprises 11 residues. Between the trimmed V and J ends, which lost 3 bases and 2 bases, there was a span of 5 bases. CDR1 DFQATT and CDR2 SNEGSKA come from the germline V gene (reference sequence). The CDR3 nucleotides read TGCAGTGCTAGCGGTCCCTACGAGCAGTACTTC. This sequence encodes CSASGPYEQYF.

The chain employs TRBV27 and TRBJ2-7, with D possibly matching TRBD2 (5 bases). Germline V gene lookup returns CDR1 MNHEY and CDR2 SMNVEV (reference sequence). CDR3 length: 15 amino acids. V gave up 5 bases and J gave up 0 bases, with 14 bases separating them. The DNA of the CDR3 is TGTGCCAGCAGTCTTGGACTCCCTAGCTCCTACGAGCAGTACTTC. Translating gives CASSLGLPSSYEQYF.

The chain recombines TRBV5-1 with TRBJ2-5; 7 bases fit TRBD2. The germline V gene encodes CDR1 SGHRS and CDR2 YFSETQ. CDR3 length equals 13 residues. With 5 bases clipped from V and 5 bases from J, the junction kept 6 bases outside the gene matches. The CDR3 sequence: CASRSGGAETQYF. CDR3 in DNA: TGCGCCAGCAGGTCGGGAGGTGCGGAGACCCAGTACTTC.

CDR3 sequence reads: CASSVSSRGGNTGELFF. CDR3 nucleotide sequence: TGTGCCAGCAGCGTAAGTTCAAGAGGCGGGAACACCGGGGAGCTGTTTTTT. The V call is TRBV9, the J call TRBJ2-2, with D unresolved. The CDR3 extends over 17 amino acids. Trimming took off 1 base at V and 1 base at J, with 14 bases between the two ends. Germline-derived CDR1 and CDR2 are SGDLS and YYNGEE. Full variable domain (missing parts from reference TRBV9 and TRBJ2-2): DSGVTQTPKHLITATGQRVTLRCSPRSGDLSVYWYQQSLDQGLQFLIQYYNGEERAKGNILERFSAQQFPDLHSELNLSSLELGDSALYFCASSVSSRGGNTGELFFGEGSRLTVL.

The V gene is TRBV9, the J gene TRBJ2-3; D is possibly TRBD2 (6 bases). The CDR3 is 17 residues long. V gave up 0 bases and J gave up 2 bases, with 16 bases separating them. CDR1 and CDR2 (germline): SGDLS, YYNGEE. CDR3: CASSVGRAGSITDTQYF. The CDR3 nucleotides read TGTGCCAGCAGCGTAGGGAGGGCGGGGAGTATCACAGATACGCAGTATTTT. Combining the CDR3 with reference TRBV9 and TRBJ2-3 gives the whole variable domain DSGVTQTPKHLITATGQRVTLRCSPRSGDLSVYWYQQSLDQGLQFLIQYYNGEERAKGNILERFSAQQFPDLHSELNLSSLELGDSALYFCASSVGRAGSITDTQYFGPGTRLTVL.

V is TRBV5-8 and J is TRBJ1-2; 9 bases fit TRBD1. CDR1 and CDR2 from the germline V gene are SGHTS and YDEGEE. CDR3 length equals 15 residues. With 1 base clipped from V and 4 bases from J, the junction kept 5 bases outside the gene matches. The CDR3 loop is CASSLTGGTGYGYTF. CDR3 sequence (DNA): TGTGCCAGCAGCTTGACAGGGGGCACGGGCTATGGCTACACCTTC.

The rearrangement joins TRBV30 to TRBJ1-1; possibly TRBD1 for D (6 bases). The CDR3 contains 14 residues. Germline loops: CDR1 GTSNPN, CDR2 SVGIG (reference sequence). Trimming removed 0 bases at V and 5 bases at J, with 13 bases between. The CDR3 nucleotides are TGTGCCTGGAGTGTAGGAGTAGGGGGAACTGAAGCTTTCTTT. Protein product: CAWSVGVGGTEAFF.

The chain recombines TRBV7-9 with TRBJ1-6, with a possible D match to TRBD1 (6 bases). Germline values: CDR1 SEHNR, CDR2 FQNEAQ (reference sequence). The CDR3 contains 16 residues. V dropped 4 bases and J dropped 9 bases, with 19 bases sitting between them. The CDR3 is CASSSPIQGGISPLHF. The CDR3 nucleotides read TGTGCCAGCAGCTCCCCGATACAGGGAGGGATTTCACCCCTCCACTTT.

V usage is TRBV7-8 and J usage is TRBJ2-7; 14 positions agree with TRBD2. The germline CDR1 and CDR2 sequences are SGHVS and FQNEAQ. The V gene end was trimmed by 6 bases and the J gene end by 7 bases; junction bases not matched to a gene: 8. The CDR3 is 15 amino acids. The CDR3 protein is CASSDTGTSGSEQYF. The CDR3 region has the DNA TGTGCCAGCAGTGATACCGGGACTAGCGGGAGTGAGCAGTACTTC.

The V and J genes are TRBV6-5 and TRBJ1-4, with D tentatively TRBD1 (6 bases). This CDR3 region has 14 residues. CDR1 and CDR2 (germline): MNHEY, SVGAGI. Trimming left V 4 bases short and J 8 bases short, with 14 bases between. The CDR3 nucleotides read TGTGCCAGCAGTTTAGGGGGTATAGGAGAAAAACTGTTTTTT. It yields the protein CASSLGGIGEKLFF.

The V gene is TRBV10-2, the J gene TRBJ1-1; 9 bases line up with TRBD1. Germline CDR1 and CDR2: WSHSY and SAAADI. This CDR3 spans 15 amino acids. J was trimmed by 8 bases and V by 1 base; bases with no gene match: 8. CDR3 nucleotides: TGCGCCAGCAGTGAGTGGATCACAGGGGGCGCGGAAGCTTTCTTT. This codes for CASSEWITGGAEAFF.

The CDR3 DNA follows: TGTGCCAGCAGTTCCCTACAAGGGGGAGCGAAATACAATGAGCAGTTCTTC. It encodes CASSSLQGGAKYNEQFF. The V and J genes are TRBV28 and TRBJ2-1, with a tentative D call TRBD1 (6 bases). V gave up 4 bases and J gave up 4 bases, with 20 bases separating them. Germline assignment: CDR1 MDHEN and CDR2 SYDVKM. CDR3 length: 17 amino acids. Looking up the rest from reference TRBV28 and TRBJ2-1 gives the full variable domain: DVKVTQSSRYLVKRTGEKVFLECVQDMDHENMFWYRQDPGLGLRLIYFSYDVKMKEKGDIPEGYSVSREKKERFSLILESASTNQTSMYLCASSSLQGGAKYNEQFFGPGTRLTVL.

The rearrangement uses TRBV3-1 (or the pseudogene TRBV3-2) and TRBJ1-3; weak D call: TRBD1 (5 bases). V was shortened by 1 base and J by 5 bases, with 9 bases between the two germline ends. The CDR3 runs 14 residues. Germline-derived CDR1 and CDR2 are LGHDT and YNNKEL (reference sequence). The CDR3 loop is CASSQAGIRNTIYF. CDR3 coding DNA: TGTGCCAGCAGCCAAGCAGGGATAAGAAACACCATATATTTT.

The gene calls are TRBV19 and TRBJ2-7; 7 bases are shared with TRBD2. There are 13 residues in the CDR3. CDR1 is LNHDA, CDR2 SQIVND, per germline (reference sequence). J lost 1 base, V lost 5 bases, and 2 bases had no gene match. The CDR3 DNA reads as TGTGCCAGTAGTGCTAGCGGTTCCTACGAGCAGTACTTC. It translates to CASSASGSYEQYF.

The CDR3 loop is CASSPLAGSYEQYF. The CDR3 DNA follows: TGTGCCAGTAGTCCCCTAGCGGGCTCCTACGAGCAGTACTTC. The gene calls are TRBV19 and TRBJ2-7; 8 bases align to TRBD2. Germline-derived CDR1 and CDR2 are LNHDA and SQIVND (reference sequence). The CDR3 is 14 residues long. After removal of 5 bases from V and 0 bases from J, the junction contained 3 bases not matched to a gene.

This chain uses TRBV24-1 with TRBJ2-1, with 14 bases lining up with TRBD2. The ends lost 5 bases at V and 1 base at J; junction bases unmatched: 9. Germline-derived CDR1 and CDR2 are KGHDR and SFDVKD. This CDR3 contains 19 residues. CDR3 in amino acids: CATSVGGTSGSWSYNEQFF. The CDR3 region has the DNA TGTGCCACCAGTGTGGGAGGGACTAGCGGGAGTTGGTCCTACAATGAGCAGTTCTTC.

The chain joins TRBV19 to TRBJ1-5, with a weak D call TRBD1 (5 bases). Germline V gives CDR1 LNHDA, CDR2 SQIVND (reference sequence). V shed 6 bases and J shed 0 bases, with 12 bases lying between them. The CDR3 has 15 residues. For the CDR3, the DNA is TGTGCCAGTAGAATGGAGGGACGTAGCAATCAGCCCCAGCATTTT. The encoded protein is CASRMEGRSNQPQHF.

The chain is built from TRBV4-1 and TRBJ2-5; TRBD1 matches at 7 bases. Looked up from germline, CDR1 is MGHRA and CDR2 is YSYEKL. The CDR3 sequence is 14 residues long. With 3 bases clipped from V and 7 bases from J, the junction kept 8 bases outside the gene matches. DNA for the CDR3: TGCGCCAGCAGCCACCCCGGGACAGTCGGGACCCAGTACTTC. Translation: CASSHPGTVGTQYF.

The chain couples TRBV5-6 to TRBJ2-7; a weak D match, TRBD1 (6 bases). The germline CDR1 and CDR2 sequences are SGHDT and YYEEEE. Between the trimmed V and J ends, which lost 4 bases and 3 bases, there was a span of 8 bases. The CDR3 is made up of 12 amino acids. The CDR3 loop reads CASSQGSYEQYF. CDR3 DNA sequence: TGTGCCAGCAGCCAGGGGAGCTACGAGCAGTACTTC.